This T cell receptor beta chain was found in a study of PD-1 blockade in mismatch repair-deficient tumors. Study context: Enrolled about 2012-2017, patients had progressing, pretreated mismatch repair-deficient cancers of more than ten types. Study results and limitations: Tumor-resident clones, often absent from pretreatment blood, expanded after pembrolizumab and then contracted.

TCRdb's table, derived via immunoSEQ multiplex PCR, lists solely in-frame clones and lacks some. The sample has roughly 120,000 clones, over 60% seen once; the top ten hold approximately 5%. The V end was cut by 6 bases, the J end by 5 bases, with 20 bases between. This CDR3 has 15 residues. CDR1 and CDR2 (germline): KGHSH, LQKENI. TCR sequencing covered a few patients who responded to pembrolizumab. This clone has a single count. The target antigen is unknown. The genes are TRBV18 and TRBJ2-7, with D possibly being TRBD1 or TRBD2 (5 bases each). The sequencing used peripheral blood, collected more than 58 weeks after starting pembrolizumab. This clonotype was sampled from an adult with mismatch repair-deficient cancer. DNA for the CDR3: TGTGCCAGCTCCCCCCCCGGGACCCAGAGTCACGAGCAGTACTTC. Translating gives CASSPPGTQSHEQYF.